This TCR beta chain was identified during a study of identical twins. Study outcomes and limitations: Models underestimated how often monozygotic twins shared out-of-frame TCR alpha. Whereas memory repertoires showed no such difference, abundant cord blood beta clonotypes carried fewer insertions.

This clonotype has only a few counts. Its cognate antigen is unknown. The V gene lost 7 bases and the J gene lost 3 bases, with 3 bases spanning the gap. CDR1 and CDR2 from the germline V gene are LGHNT and FRNRAP. This CDR3 is built from 11 residues. Everyone who donated was a healthy Caucasian. In TCRdb, the 5' RACE reads were re-called with MiXCR into one record per CDR3 protein. In the table there are approximately 630,000 distinct CDR3 sequences, roughly 6.6% of which are singletons. Separately, the same data were catalogued under a study of yellow fever vaccine responses in identical twins.

The rearrangement links TRBV12-5 to TRBJ2-2; D remains unclear. The sample was PBMCs. This receptor was identified in a woman aged 18-35 years in good health. The CDR3 bases are TGTGCTAGTGCGGACACCGGGGAGCTGTTTTTT. Its translation is CASADTGELFF.